The T cell receptor (beta chain) described here comes from a study of cytomegalovirus exposure and HLA in healthy donors. V trimming: 6 bases; J trimming: 0 bases; junction bases outside the gene matches: 5. In germline, CDR1 is ENHRY, CDR2 SYGVKD. This CDR3 is built from 14 residues. Primers: 60 Vbeta forward and 13 Jbeta reverse. Some clones are missing from TCRdb's copy, which holds only in-frame ones; the method was immunoSEQ multiplex PCR. This sample has 100,000 to 150,000 clones, with approximately 80% found just once. Worth noting for this clone: What it binds is not known.

Study-level points and caveats: Several of the most significant clusters appeared linked to common viral pathogens, based on a later analysis.

The sample consisted of PBMCs. The rearrangement joins TRBV10-3 to TRBJ2-7; 7 bases are shared with TRBD2. The sequence came from a man between 25 and 39 years old in good health and CMV-seropositive. Written as DNA, the CDR3 is TGTGCCATCAGCGTAGCGGGCCCCTCCTACGAGCAGTACTTC. This sequence encodes CAISVAGPSYEQYF.